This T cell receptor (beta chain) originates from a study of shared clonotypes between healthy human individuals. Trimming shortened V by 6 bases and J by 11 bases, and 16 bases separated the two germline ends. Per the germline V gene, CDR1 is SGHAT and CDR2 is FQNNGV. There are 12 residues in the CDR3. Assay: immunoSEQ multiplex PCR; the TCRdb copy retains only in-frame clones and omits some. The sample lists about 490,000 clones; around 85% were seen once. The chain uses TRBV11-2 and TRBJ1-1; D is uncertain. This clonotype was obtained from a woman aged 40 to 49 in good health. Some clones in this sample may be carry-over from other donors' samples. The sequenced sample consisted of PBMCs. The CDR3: CASSLGGHEAFF. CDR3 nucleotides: TGTGCCAGCAGTCTAGGAGGGCACGAGGCTTTCTTT.